The clone carrying this T cell receptor beta chain appeared a single time. The CDR3 totals 12 residues. The V end was cut by 5 bases, the J end by 2 bases, with 7 bases between. Germline V CDR1 and CDR2: LGHNT, FRNRAP. These data originate in a study of siplizumab effects on memory and regulatory T cells. Here immunoSEQ multiplex PCR was the method, and the copy in TCRdb shows in-frame clones only, minus some. Here the sample spans 55,000 to 70,000 clones, over 85% being singletons. This TCR came from a human donor in good health. Sequencing input: CD8+ T cells sorted from blood. The chain carries TRBV12-5 and TRBJ2-7; D unresolved. The CDR3 DNA reads TGTGCTAGTGGTCCGACCACCTACGAGCAGTACTTC. It is translated as CASGPTTYEQYF.